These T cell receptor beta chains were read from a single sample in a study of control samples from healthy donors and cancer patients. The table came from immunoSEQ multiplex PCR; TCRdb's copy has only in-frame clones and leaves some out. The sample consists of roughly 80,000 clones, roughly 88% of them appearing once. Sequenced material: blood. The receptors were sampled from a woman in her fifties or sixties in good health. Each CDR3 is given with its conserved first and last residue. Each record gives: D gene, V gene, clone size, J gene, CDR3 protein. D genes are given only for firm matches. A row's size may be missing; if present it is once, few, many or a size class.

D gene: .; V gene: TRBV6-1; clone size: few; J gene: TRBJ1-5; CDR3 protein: CASSEGLPQHF
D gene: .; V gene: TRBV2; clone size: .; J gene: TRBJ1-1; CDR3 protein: CASSNGGEFTEAFF
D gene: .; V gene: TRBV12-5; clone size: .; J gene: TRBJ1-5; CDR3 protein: CASGSVSGRTASGNQPQHF
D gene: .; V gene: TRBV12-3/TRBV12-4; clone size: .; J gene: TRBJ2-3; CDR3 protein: CASSSGSTQYF
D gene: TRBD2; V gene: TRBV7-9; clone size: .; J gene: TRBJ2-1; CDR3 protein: CASSSETSGGANEQFF
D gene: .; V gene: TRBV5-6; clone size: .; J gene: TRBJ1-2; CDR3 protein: CASIVWGIIYGYTF
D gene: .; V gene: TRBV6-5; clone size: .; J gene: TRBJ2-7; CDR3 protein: CASSYGLTGISYEQYF
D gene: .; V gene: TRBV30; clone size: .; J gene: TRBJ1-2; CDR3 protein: CAWSRGRVGGYTF
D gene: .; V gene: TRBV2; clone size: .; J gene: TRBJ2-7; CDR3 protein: CASRSAQGVRTYEQYF
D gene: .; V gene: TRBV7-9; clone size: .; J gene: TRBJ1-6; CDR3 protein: CASSQGNRNSPLHF
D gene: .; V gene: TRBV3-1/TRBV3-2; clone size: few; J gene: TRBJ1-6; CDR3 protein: CASSQGWSSPLHF
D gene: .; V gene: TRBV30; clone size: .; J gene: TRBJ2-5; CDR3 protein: CAWKGGAETQYF
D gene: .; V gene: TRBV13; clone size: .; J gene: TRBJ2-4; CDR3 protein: CASSFNRLAKNIQYF
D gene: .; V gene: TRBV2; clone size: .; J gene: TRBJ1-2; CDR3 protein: CASSEEGTNYGYTF
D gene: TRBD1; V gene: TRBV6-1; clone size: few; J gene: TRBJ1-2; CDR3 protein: CASSEALGTAYGYTF
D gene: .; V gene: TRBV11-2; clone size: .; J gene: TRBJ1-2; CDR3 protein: CASSYEGDGYTF